This TCR beta chain originates from a study of OX40 agonist ivuxolimab in advanced cancers. Background on the study: Patients treated during dose escalation were battling hepatocellular carcinoma, melanoma, renal cell or head and neck cancer.

To note about this clone: Its antigen remains unidentified.

Study outcomes and limitations: Partial responders at 0.1-3.0 mg/kg had among the lowest clonal expansion. At 0.1 to 3.0 mg/kg and by week 6, CD4+ and CD8+ T cells in the blood had expanded clonally. Low levels of normalized T-cell clonal expansion also appeared in some nonresponders.

V was trimmed by 3 bases and J by 2 bases, leaving 14 bases between them. Germline CDR1 SGHTS, CDR2 YDEGEE. This CDR3 spans 16 amino acids. Generated by immunoSEQ multiplex PCR, the TCRdb table keeps only in-frame clones and is missing some. This sample yields tens of thousands of clones, of which 80% to 90% are seen a single time; approximately 2% belongs to the top ten. Material: CD4+ or CD8+ T cells sorted from blood, obtained in a trial of the OX40 agonist ivuxolimab. V gene TRBV5-8 combines with J gene TRBJ2-2, with D perhaps given as TRBD1 or TRBD2 (5 bases each). The sequence derives from an adult with an advanced solid tumor such as melanoma, head and neck, liver or kidney cancer. The CDR3 DNA reads TGTGCCAGCAGCTGGTGGGTGGGGACCAACACCGGGGAGCTGTTTTTT. This gives the protein CASSWWVGTNTGELFF.